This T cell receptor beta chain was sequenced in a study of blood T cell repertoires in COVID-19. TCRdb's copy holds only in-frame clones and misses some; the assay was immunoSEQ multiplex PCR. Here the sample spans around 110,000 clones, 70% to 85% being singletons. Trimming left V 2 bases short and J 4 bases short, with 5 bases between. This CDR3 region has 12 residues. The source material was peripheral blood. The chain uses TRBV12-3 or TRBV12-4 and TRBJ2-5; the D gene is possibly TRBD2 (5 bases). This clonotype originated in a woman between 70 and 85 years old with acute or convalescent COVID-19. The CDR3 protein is CASSLRGETQYF. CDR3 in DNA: TGTGCCAGCAGTTTACGGGGAGAGACCCAGTACTTC.